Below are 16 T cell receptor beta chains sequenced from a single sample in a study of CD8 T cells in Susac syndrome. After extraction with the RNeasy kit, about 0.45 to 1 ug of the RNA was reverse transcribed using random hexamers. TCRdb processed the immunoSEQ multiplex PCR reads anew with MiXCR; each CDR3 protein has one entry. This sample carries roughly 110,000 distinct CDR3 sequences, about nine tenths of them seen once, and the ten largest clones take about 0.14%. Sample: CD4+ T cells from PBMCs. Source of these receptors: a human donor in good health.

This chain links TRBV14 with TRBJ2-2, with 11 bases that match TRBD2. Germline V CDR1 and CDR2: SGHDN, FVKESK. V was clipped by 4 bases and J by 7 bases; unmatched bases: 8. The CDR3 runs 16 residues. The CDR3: CASSPGTSGPRGELFF. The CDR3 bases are TGTGCCAGCAGCCCTGGGACTAGCGGTCCCCGCGGGGAGCTGTTTTTT.

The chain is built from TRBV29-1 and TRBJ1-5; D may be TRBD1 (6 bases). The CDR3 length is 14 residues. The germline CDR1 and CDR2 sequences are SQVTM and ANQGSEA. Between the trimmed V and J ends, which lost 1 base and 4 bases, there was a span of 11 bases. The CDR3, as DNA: TGCAGCGTTGAAGTGGGGACACCAAATCAGCCCCAGCATTTT. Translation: CSVEVGTPNQPQHF. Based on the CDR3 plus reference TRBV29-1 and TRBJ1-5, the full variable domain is SAVISQKPSRDICQRGTSLTIQCQVDSQVTMMFWYRQQPGQSLTLIATANQGSEATYESGFVIDKFPISRPNLTFSTLTVSNMSPEDSSIYLCSVEVGTPNQPQHFGDGTRLSIL.

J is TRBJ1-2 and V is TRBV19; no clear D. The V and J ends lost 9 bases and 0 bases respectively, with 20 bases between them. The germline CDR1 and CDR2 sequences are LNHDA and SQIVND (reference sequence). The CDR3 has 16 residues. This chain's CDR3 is CASSGGVWIANYGYTF. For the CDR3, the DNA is TGTGCCAGCAGTGGAGGAGTATGGATAGCTAACTATGGCTACACCTTC.

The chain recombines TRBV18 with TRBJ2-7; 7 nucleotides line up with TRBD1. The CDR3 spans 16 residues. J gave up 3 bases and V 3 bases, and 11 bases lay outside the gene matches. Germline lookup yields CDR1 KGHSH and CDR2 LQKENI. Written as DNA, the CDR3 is TGTGCCAGCTCACCTTTACCATCGGACAGGAACTACGAGCAGTACTTC. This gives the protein CASSPLPSDRNYEQYF.

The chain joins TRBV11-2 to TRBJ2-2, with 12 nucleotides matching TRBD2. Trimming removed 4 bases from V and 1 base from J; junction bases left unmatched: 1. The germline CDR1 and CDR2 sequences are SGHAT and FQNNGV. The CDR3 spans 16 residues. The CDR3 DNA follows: TGTGCCAGCAGCTCGGGACTAGCGGGGAACACCGGGGAGCTGTTTTTT. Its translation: CASSSGLAGNTGELFF.

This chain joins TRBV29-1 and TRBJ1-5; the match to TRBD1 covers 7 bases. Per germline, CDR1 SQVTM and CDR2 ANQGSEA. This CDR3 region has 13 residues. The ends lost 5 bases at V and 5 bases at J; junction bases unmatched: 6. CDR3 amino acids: CSVPTGSDQPQHF. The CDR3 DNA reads TGCAGCGTTCCGACAGGGAGTGATCAGCCCCAGCATTTT. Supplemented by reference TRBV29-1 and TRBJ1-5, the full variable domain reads SAVISQKPSRDICQRGTSLTIQCQVDSQVTMMFWYRQQPGQSLTLIATANQGSEATYESGFVIDKFPISRPNLTFSTLTVSNMSPEDSSIYLCSVPTGSDQPQHFGDGTRLSIL.

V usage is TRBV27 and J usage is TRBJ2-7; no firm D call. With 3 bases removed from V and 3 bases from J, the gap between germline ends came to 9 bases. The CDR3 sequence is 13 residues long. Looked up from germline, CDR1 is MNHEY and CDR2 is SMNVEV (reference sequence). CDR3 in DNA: TGTGCCAGCAGTTTTGGCAGAAACTACGAGCAGTACTTC. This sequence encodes CASSFGRNYEQYF.

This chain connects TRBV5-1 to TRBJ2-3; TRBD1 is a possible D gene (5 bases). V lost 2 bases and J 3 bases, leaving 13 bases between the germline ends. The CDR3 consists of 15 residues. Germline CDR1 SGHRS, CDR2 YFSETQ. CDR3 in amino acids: CASSFPGHATDTQYF. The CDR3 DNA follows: TGCGCCAGCAGCTTCCCAGGGCACGCGACAGATACGCAGTATTTT.

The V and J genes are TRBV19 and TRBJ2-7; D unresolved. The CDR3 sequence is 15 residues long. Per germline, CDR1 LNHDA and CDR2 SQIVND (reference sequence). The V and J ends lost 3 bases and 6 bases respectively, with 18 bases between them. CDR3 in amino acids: CASSIHSQTLPEQYF. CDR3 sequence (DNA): TGTGCCAGTAGTATTCATTCCCAAACCCTACCCGAGCAGTACTTC.

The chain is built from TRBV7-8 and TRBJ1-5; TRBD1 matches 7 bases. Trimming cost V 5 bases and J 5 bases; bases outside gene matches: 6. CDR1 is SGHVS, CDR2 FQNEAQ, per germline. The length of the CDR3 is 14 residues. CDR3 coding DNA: TGTGCCAGCAGCATACAGGGGATTTATCAGCCCCAGCATTTT. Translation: CASSIQGIYQPQHF.

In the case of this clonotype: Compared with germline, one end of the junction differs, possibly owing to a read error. DNA of the CDR3: TGTGCCGGCAGTGAAACGGCCGTGGACAAAAACATTCAGTACTTC. Residues: CAGSETAVDKNIQYF. This chain joins TRBV6-1 and TRBJ2-4; D is unclear. CDR1 and CDR2 from the germline V gene are MNHNS and SASEGT. This CDR3 is built from 15 residues.

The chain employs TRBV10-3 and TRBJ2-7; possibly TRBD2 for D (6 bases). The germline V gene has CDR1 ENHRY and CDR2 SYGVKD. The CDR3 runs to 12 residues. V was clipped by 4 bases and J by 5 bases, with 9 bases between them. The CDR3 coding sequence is TGTGCCATCAGTGTCGGGACTGACGAGCAGTACTTC. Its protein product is CAISVGTDEQYF.

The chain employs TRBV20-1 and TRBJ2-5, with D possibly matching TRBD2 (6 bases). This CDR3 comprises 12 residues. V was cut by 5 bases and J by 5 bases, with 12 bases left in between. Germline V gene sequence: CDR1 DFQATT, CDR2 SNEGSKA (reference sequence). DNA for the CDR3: TGCAGTGCTGGAGGAGGGAGGGAGACCCAGTACTTC. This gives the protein CSAGGGRETQYF.

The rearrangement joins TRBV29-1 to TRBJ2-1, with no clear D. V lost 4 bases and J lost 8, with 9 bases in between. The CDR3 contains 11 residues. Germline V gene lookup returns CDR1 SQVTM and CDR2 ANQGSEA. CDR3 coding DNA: TGCAGCGTTGTGAACTTCGATGAGCAGTTCTTC. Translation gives CSVVNFDEQFF.

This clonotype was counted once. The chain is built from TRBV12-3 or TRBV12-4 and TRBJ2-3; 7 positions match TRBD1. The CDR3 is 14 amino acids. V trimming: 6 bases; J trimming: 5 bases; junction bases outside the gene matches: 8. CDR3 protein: CASSYTGVVDTQYF. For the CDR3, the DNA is TGTGCCAGCAGCTATACAGGGGTGGTAGATACGCAGTATTTT.

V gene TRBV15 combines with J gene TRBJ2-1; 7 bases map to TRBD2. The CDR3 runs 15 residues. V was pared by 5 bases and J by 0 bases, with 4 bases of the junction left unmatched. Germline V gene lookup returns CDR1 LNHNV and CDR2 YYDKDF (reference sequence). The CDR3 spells CATSGLADSYNEQFF. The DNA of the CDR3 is TGTGCCACCAGCGGGCTAGCGGACTCCTACAATGAGCAGTTCTTC.